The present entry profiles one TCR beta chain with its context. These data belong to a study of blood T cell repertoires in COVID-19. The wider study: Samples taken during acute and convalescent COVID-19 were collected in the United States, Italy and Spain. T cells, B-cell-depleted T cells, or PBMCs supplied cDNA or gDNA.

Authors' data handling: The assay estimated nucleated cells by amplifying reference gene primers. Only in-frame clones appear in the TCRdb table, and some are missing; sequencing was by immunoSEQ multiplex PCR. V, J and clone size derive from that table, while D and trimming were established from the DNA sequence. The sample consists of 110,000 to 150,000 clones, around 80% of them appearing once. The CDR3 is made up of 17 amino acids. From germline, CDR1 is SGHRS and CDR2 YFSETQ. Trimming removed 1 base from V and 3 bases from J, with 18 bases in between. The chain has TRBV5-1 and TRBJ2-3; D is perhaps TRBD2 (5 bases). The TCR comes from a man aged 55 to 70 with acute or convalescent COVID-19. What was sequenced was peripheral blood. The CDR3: CASSLLREGSGTDTQYF. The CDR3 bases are TGCGCCAGCAGCTTGCTGAGGGAAGGGAGTGGTACAGATACGCAGTATTTT. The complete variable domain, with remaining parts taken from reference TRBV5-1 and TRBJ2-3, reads KAGVTQTPRYLIKTRGQQVTLSCSPISGHRSVSWYQQTPGQGLQFLFEYFSETQRNKGNFPGRFSGRQFSNSRSEMNVSTLELGDSALYLCASSLLREGSGTDTQYFGPGTRLTVL.